The 8 T cell receptor beta chains in this list originate from one sample, sequenced in a study of CD8+CD57+ T cells in acquired aplastic anemia (dated by TCRdb to 2016 to 2019). The instrument given in TCRdb is Illumina HiSeq 2000. Genomic DNA served as template for TCR beta VDJ combination and CDR3 sequence profiling. Clones were called with MiXCR by TCRdb after fastp trimmed the public reads at Q25, and only in-frame beta chains were retained. Each entry merges the rows of one CDR3 protein and shows their most common DNA and genes. Within this sample are under 350,000 distinct CDR3 sequences, with approximately 55% of them counted one time only. Less than 9.5% of the sample is in the top ten clones. Sequences were obtained from sorted CD4+, CD8+, or CD8+CD57+ T cells (not recorded which) from PBMCs. All receptors come from a human donor with severe aplastic anemia or a healthy control (not recorded which).

In this sample, this clonotype turned up a few times. The CDR3 DNA follows: TGTGCCAGCAGCAAAGTTGCATGGGCCGCACCCCTCCACTTT. Protein sequence: CASSKVAWAAPLHF. This rearrangement joins TRBV7-8 to TRBJ1-6; no clear D gene. V was pared by 5 bases and J by 11 bases, with 16 bases between. CDR1 and CDR2 (germline): SGHVS, FQNEAQ. The CDR3 contains 14 residues.

The genes are TRBV5-1 and TRBJ1-1, with a possible D match to TRBD1 (5 bases). CDR3 length: 16 amino acids. V was trimmed by 0 bases and J by 1 base, leaving 13 bases between them. The germline gives CDR1 SGHRS, CDR2 YFSETQ. The CDR3 sequence: CASSLEPGLGNTEAFF. CDR3 sequence (DNA): TGCGCCAGCAGCTTGGAACCGGGACTGGGGAACACTGAAGCTTTCTTT.

This chain links TRBV12-5 with TRBJ2-7; the D gene could be TRBD1 or TRBD2 (5 bases each). Trimming pared 8 bases from V and 6 bases from J, leaving 14 bases between. The CDR3 is 12 amino acids. Germline CDR1 LGHNT, CDR2 FRNRAP. CDR3 amino acids: CASREGTGEQYF. The CDR3, as DNA: TGTGCTAGTAGAGAAGGGACCGGCGAGCAGTACTTC. Drawing the rest from reference TRBV12-5 and TRBJ2-7, the complete variable domain is DARVTQTPRHKVTEMGQEVTMRCQPILGHNTVFWYRQTMMQGLELLAYFRNRAPLDDSGMPKDRFSAEMPDATLATLKIQPSEPRDSAVYFCASREGTGEQYFGPGTRLTVT.

In its sample, this clonotype was seen a few times. The chain is built from TRBV5-1 and TRBJ2-3; 7 bases fit TRBD2. V gave up 0 bases and J gave up 3 bases; unmatched junction bases: 1. The germline V gene has CDR1 SGHRS and CDR2 YFSETQ. The CDR3 length is 14 residues. This CDR3 is CASSLEAGTDTQYF. CDR3 DNA: TGCGCCAGCAGCTTGGAAGCGGGAACAGATACGCAGTATTTT.

This clonotype has only one observation. This sequence joins TRBV7-6 and TRBJ1-3; D might be TRBD1 (6 bases). Per the germline V gene, CDR1 is SGHVS and CDR2 is FNYEAQ. V dropped 4 bases and J dropped 4 bases, with 14 bases sitting between them. The CDR3 loop spans 15 amino acids. The CDR3 nucleotides are TGTGCCAGCAGCTCCATAGGGGGATCCGGAAACACCATATATTTT. Translating gives CASSSIGGSGNTIYF.

The sample holds a few counts of this clonotype. The V gene is TRBV28, the J gene TRBJ1-5, with D hard to call. Germline V lookup: CDR1 MDHEN, CDR2 SYDVKM. The V gene lost 7 bases and the J gene lost 3 bases, with 16 bases spanning the gap. This CDR3 contains 15 residues. CDR3 coding DNA: TGTGCCAGCACCGGAGGAGGGTTAACCAATCAGCCCCAGCATTTT. This encodes CASTGGGLTNQPQHF.

The J gene is TRBJ1-1, the V gene TRBV20-1; D possibly corresponds to TRBD1 (6 bases). The germline V and J ends were trimmed by 5 bases and 9 bases, with 19 bases remaining between them. This CDR3 contains 13 residues. The V gene's germline CDR1 is DFQATT and CDR2 SNEGSKA (reference sequence). This chain's CDR3 is CSAPTRGGKKAFF. The DNA for the CDR3 is TGCAGTGCTCCCACCCGAGGGGGGAAGAAAGCTTTCTTT.

This clonotype was seen ten or more times. The chain recombines TRBV19 with TRBJ1-6; D remains unclear. CDR3 length: 18 residues. The germline gives CDR1 LNHDA, CDR2 SQIVND (reference sequence). V was shortened by 7 bases and J by 4 bases, with 23 bases between the two germline ends. The CDR3 spells CASTHNPGSASYNSPLHF. CDR3 bases: TGTGCCAGTACCCATAACCCCGGTTCGGCCAGTTATAATTCACCCCTCCACTTT.